This T cell receptor beta chain was recovered during a study of cytomegalovirus exposure and HLA in healthy donors. Notes on the study in general: Through in vitro validation, a few CMV-associated chains were shown to be specific for CMV antigens.

Here immunoSEQ multiplex PCR was the method, and the copy in TCRdb shows in-frame clones only, minus some. Of some 120,000 clones in the sample, about 85% were seen once. Details on this clone: Its antigen is as yet unknown.

V was shortened by 5 bases and J by 6 bases, with 13 bases between the two germline ends. The CDR3 runs to 13 residues. Germline lookup yields CDR1 MNHEY and CDR2 SVGAGI. Sequenced input: PBMCs. This TCR derives from a woman aged 25 to 45 in good health and CMV-seronegative. V usage is TRBV6-5 and J usage is TRBJ1-2; tentative D call: TRBD1 (6 bases). The CDR3 reads CASSPRGMDGYTF. Here the CDR3 DNA reads TGTGCCAGCAGTCCGAGGGGGATGGATGGCTACACCTTC.